This entry features one T cell receptor (beta chain) sequence. The antigen remains undetermined. This entry is derived from a study of Ad26.COV2.S vaccination and SARS-CoV-2 variants. Study background: Dosing was one shot or two shots 56 days apart.

The treatment is: some 19 received Ad26.COV2.S at low or high dose, single or two shots; about 5 received placebo; per-sample allocation not given. At day 63 after the first vaccine or placebo injection, samples were drawn. Boston hosted the donor, who was an adult aged 18-55 years. This vaccine is an Ad26 vector that expresses the Wuhan-strain SARS-CoV-2 spike. Trimming took 7 bases from V and 5 from J, leaving 14 bases between them. The CDR3 is 13 amino acids. Germline loops: CDR1 MNHEY, CDR2 SVGAGI. Measured with immunoSEQ multiplex PCR; TCRdb has only the in-frame clones, and not every one. The sample contains about 390,000 clones, 80% to 95% of which appear only once. Study-level results: The TCR breadth and depth analyses may have understated or missed part of the total T cell responses.

This chain links TRBV6-5 with TRBJ2-5, with D tentatively TRBD2 (6 bases). The sequence came from a person aged 18-65 years who received the Ad26.COV2.S COVID-19 vaccine or a placebo. Material: peripheral blood, obtained in a trial of Ad26.COV2.S vaccine versus placebo. The DNA of the CDR3 is TGTGCCAGCATGGAGGGATGGAGGGAGACCCAGTACTTC. Translating gives CASMEGWRETQYF.